This T cell receptor beta chain came from a study of T cell responses to AZD1222 COVID-19 vaccine. Study observations and caveats: Repertoires were sampled only after the peak T cell response. White British donors predominated, females outnumbered males, and clonal diversity was possibly underestimated. Across the whole spike, CD4 TCRs peaked at regions 160-218 and 743-854. Following two doses of AZD1222, Spike-specific TCR breadth and depth rose.

Note on this clone: Its antigen is unknown.

Libraries were prepared by immunoSEQ multiplex PCR; TCRdb keeps only in-frame clonotypes and omits some of them. The profile shows about 160,000 clones, about nine tenths of them singletons. V lost 1 base to trimming and J lost 4 bases, with 10 bases between them. The CDR3 consists of 15 residues. Per germline, CDR1 LNHNV and CDR2 YYDKDF (reference sequence). The sample in question was peripheral blood, obtained on day 0 of AZD1222 vaccination. The TCR comes from an adult in good health. The chain is built from TRBV15 and TRBJ1-4; D unresolved. The CDR3 DNA sequence: TGTGCCACCAGCAGAGGGAAGGACTATAATGAAAAACTGTTTTTT. Residues: CATSRGKDYNEKLFF.